The present T cell receptor (beta chain) was sequenced within a study of cytomegalovirus exposure and HLA in healthy donors. Study outcomes and limitations: Equally common other TCR beta chains were less clonally expanded than HLA-associated ones, a later analysis found.

On this clone itself: Its antigen is not identified.

The PCR made use of 60 Vbeta and 13 Jbeta primers. Generated by immunoSEQ multiplex PCR, the TCRdb table keeps only in-frame clones and is missing some. Among around 120,000 clones listed, about 80% were seen once. The V segment lost 2 bases and the J segment 1 base; nucleotides outside the gene matches: 2. Germline lookup yields CDR1 SGDLS and CDR2 YYNGEE. CDR3 size: 14 residues. This TCR came from a human donor in good health. The rearrangement joins TRBV9 to TRBJ2-7; 8 bases align to TRBD2. Sequencing was performed on PBMCs. In DNA, the CDR3 is TGTGCCAGCAGCGTGGGGACTAGATCCTACGAGCAGTACTTC. It codes for CASSVGTRSYEQYF.